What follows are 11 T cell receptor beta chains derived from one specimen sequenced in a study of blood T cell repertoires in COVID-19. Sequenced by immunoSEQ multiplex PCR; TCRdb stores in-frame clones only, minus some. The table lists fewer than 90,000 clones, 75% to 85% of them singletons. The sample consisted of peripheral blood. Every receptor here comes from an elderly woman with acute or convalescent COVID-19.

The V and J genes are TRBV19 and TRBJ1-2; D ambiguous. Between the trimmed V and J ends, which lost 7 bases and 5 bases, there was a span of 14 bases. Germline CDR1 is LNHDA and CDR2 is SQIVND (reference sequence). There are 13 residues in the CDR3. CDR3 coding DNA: TGTGCCAGTAACGAGAATCCCGGGTATGGCTACACCTTC. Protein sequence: CASNENPGYGYTF.

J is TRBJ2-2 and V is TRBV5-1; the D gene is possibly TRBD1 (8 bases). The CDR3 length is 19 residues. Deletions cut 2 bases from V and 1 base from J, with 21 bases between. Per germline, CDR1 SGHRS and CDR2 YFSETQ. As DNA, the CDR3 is TGCGCCAGCAGCTTCCGGACAGGGACTATGGCGGGGAACACCGGGGAGCTGTTTTTT. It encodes CASSFRTGTMAGNTGELFF.

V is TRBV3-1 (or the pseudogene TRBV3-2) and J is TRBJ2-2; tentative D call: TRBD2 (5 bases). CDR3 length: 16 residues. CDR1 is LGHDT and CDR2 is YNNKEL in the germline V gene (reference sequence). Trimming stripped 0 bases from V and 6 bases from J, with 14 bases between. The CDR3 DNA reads TGTGCCAGCAGCCAAGATTACGGGGTGGCACCCGGGGAGCTGTTTTTT. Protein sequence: CASSQDYGVAPGELFF.

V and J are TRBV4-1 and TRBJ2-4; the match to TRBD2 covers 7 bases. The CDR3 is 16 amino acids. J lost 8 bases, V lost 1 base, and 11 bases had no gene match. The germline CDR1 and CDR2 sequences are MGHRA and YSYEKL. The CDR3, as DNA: TGCGCCAGCAGCCAAGGGGCCTGGGCGGGGGTTGACATTCAGTACTTC. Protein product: CASSQGAWAGVDIQYF.

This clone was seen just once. This chain's CDR3 is CASSLAPSGSSYEQYF. In DNA form, the CDR3 reads TGTGCCAGCAGCTTAGCGCCTAGCGGGAGCTCCTACGAGCAGTACTTC. The genes are TRBV7-6 and TRBJ2-7; 10 bases are a match to TRBD2. Unmatched junction bases numbered 2, after V lost 0 bases and J lost 0 bases. This CDR3 region has 16 residues. Looked up from germline, CDR1 is SGHVS and CDR2 is FNYEAQ.

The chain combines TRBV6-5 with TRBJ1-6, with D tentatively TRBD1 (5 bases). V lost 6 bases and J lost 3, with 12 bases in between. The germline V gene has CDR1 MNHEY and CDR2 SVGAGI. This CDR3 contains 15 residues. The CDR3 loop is CASSRTDSYNSPLHF. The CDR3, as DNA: TGTGCCAGCAGCCGAACTGACAGCTATAATTCACCCCTCCACTTT.

The CDR3: CASSLAPGGTSGSYEQYF. The DNA of the CDR3 is TGTGCCAGCAGCTTAGCCCCTGGGGGGACTAGCGGTTCCTACGAGCAGTACTTC. The chain couples TRBV7-6 to TRBJ2-7; TRBD2 agrees at 11 bases. The V segment lost 0 bases and the J segment 1 base; nucleotides outside the gene matches: 8. Per germline, CDR1 SGHVS and CDR2 FNYEAQ. The CDR3 totals 18 residues.

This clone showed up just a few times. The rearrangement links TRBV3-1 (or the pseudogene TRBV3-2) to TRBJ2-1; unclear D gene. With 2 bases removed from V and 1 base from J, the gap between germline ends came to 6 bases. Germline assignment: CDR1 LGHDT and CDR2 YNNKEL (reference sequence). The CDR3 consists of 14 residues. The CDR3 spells CASSQLRSYNEQFF. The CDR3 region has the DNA TGTGCCAGCAGCCAACTGCGGTCCTACAATGAGCAGTTCTTC.

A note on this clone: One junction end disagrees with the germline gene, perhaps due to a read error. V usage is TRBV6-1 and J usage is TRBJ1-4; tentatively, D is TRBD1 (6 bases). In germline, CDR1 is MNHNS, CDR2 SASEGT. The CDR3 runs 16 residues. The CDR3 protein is CASSEGYRGWDEKLFF. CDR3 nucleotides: TGTGCCAGCAGTGAAGGATATAGGGGGTGGGATGAAAAATTGTTTTTT.

The CDR3 is CATSRDLSGVSYNEQFF. The CDR3 region has the DNA TGTGCCACCAGCAGAGATCTTTCAGGGGTCTCCTACAATGAGCAGTTCTTC. The rearrangement joins TRBV15 to TRBJ2-1; tentative D call: TRBD1 (6 bases). Between the trimmed V and J ends, which lost 0 bases and 0 bases, there was a span of 12 bases. The CDR3 spans 17 residues. Germline V gives CDR1 LNHNV, CDR2 YYDKDF (reference sequence).

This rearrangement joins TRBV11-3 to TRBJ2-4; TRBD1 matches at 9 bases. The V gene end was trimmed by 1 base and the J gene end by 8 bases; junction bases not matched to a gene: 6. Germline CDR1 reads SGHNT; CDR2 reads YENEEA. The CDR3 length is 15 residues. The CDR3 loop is CASSLGQGTGYIQYF. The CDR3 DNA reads TGTGCCAGCAGCTTAGGGCAGGGGACAGGGTACATTCAGTACTTC. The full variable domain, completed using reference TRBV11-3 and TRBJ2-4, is EAGVVQSPRYKIIEKKQPVAFWCNPISGHNTLYWYLQNLGQGPELLIRYENEEAVDDSQLPKDRFSAERLKGVDSTLKIQPAELGDSAVYLCASSLGQGTGYIQYFGAGTRLSVL.